This T cell receptor (beta chain) was identified in a study of T cell repertoires in cytomegalovirus infection. Across the study: Public TCR beta signatures were indicative of both CMV infection and a matching HLA type.

This clonotype was seen a few times. Its antigen is still unknown. The CDR3 extends over 15 amino acids. The trim removed 6 bases at V and 7 bases at J, leaving 10 bases unmatched. Each CDR3 protein gets one entry after TCRdb re-called the reads with MiXCR. Counted here are 300,000 to 400,000 distinct CDR3 sequences, 18% occurring once; the ten biggest clones make up around 9.3%. Study-wide points: CMV-specific HLA-C-restricted TCR beta clonotypes dominated the ex vivo response. Individuals carrying CMV plus the relevant HLA were identified by cumulative frequency of public TCR beta families.

The chain combines TRBV12-3 or TRBV12-4 with TRBJ2-1, with TRBD2 identical over 9 bases. This TCR derives from a human donor in good health (CMV status not recorded). Some clones in this sample may be carry-over from other donors' samples. Sequencing used PBMCs. The CDR3 nucleotides read TGTGCCAGCAGGCCCATGGCGGGAGGGCAGAATGAGCAGTTCTTC. It encodes CASRPMAGGQNEQFF.